This TCR beta chain derives from a study of blood T cell repertoires in COVID-19. About the study: Sources were T cells, B-cell-depleted T cells, or PBMCs; the material itself was cDNA or gDNA.

Data came from immunoSEQ multiplex PCR; TCRdb stores just in-frame clones and leaves some out. This table holds around 300,000 clones, around nine tenths found once. Germline lookup yields CDR1 PRHDT and CDR2 FYEKMQ (reference sequence). J lost 0 bases, V lost 6 bases, and 14 bases had no gene match. The CDR3 is 19 amino acids. This clonotype was obtained from a man aged 30 to 45 who had recovered from COVID-19. The sequenced sample consisted of PBMCs or T cells enriched from blood (not recorded which). The chain is built from TRBV13 and TRBJ2-7, with TRBD2 identical over 13 bases. CDR3 in DNA: TGTGCCAGCAGGGCAAGTCCCGGGACTAGCGGGGAGCACTCCTACGAGCAGTACTTC. Protein sequence: CASRASPGTSGEHSYEQYF.